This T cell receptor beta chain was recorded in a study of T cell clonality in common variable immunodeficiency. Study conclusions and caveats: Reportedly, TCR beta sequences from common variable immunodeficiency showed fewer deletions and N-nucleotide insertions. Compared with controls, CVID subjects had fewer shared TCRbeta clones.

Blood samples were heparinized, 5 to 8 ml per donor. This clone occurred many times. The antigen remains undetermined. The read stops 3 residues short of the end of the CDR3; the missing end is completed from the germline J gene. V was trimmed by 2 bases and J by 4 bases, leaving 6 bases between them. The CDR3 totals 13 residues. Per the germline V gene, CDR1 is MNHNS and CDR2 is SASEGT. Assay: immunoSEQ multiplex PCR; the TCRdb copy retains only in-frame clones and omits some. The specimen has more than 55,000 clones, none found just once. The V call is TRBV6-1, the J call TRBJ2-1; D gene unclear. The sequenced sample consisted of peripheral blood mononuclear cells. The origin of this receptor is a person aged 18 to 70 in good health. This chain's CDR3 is CASSETDYNEQFF. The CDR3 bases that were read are TGTGCCAGCAGTGAAACAGATTACAATGAG.